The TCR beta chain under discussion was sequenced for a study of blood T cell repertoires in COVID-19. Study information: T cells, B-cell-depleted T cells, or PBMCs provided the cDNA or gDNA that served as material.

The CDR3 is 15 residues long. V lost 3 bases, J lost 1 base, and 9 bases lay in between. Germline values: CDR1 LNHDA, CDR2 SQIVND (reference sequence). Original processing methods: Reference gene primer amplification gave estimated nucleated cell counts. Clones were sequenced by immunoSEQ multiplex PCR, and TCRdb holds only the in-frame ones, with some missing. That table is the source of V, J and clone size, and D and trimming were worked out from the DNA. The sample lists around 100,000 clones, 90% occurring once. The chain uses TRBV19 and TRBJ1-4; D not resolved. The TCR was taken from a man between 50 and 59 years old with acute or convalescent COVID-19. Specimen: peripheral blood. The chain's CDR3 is CASSISGVTNEKLFF. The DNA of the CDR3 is TGTGCCAGTAGTATTTCGGGAGTAACTAATGAAAAACTGTTTTTT.